This is a list of T cell receptor beta chains from one sample in a study of blood T cell repertoires in COVID-19. The data were produced by immunoSEQ multiplex PCR, yet TCRdb's version contains in-frame clones alone and is incomplete. The top ten hold approximately 28% of the sample, which has some 120,000 clones, 80% to 90% seen once. The sequencing sample was made of peripheral blood. All receptors derive from a man in his sixties or seventies with active or convalescent COVID-19. Each CDR3 is given with its conserved first and last residue. The D gene is left open where the match is weak. Clone size is shown for a subset of rows, as once, few, many or a class of expanded clone.

clone size | J gene | V gene | D gene | CDR3 DNA | CDR3 protein
NA | TRBJ1-1 | TRBV29-1 | NA | TGCAGCGTTGAAGATCAACGGGGGGTCACTGAAGCTTTCTTT | CSVEDQRGVTEAFF
NA | TRBJ2-1 | TRBV5-1 | NA | TGCGCCAGCAGCCCCTACCCCCAGGGGTATCTGGCTAGCGGTAGCTCCTACAATGAGCAGTTCTTC | CASSPYPQGYLASGSSYNEQFF
NA | TRBJ2-7 | TRBV3-1/TRBV3-2 | TRBD2 | TGTGCCAGCAGCCAAGCGGGAGGGCATAGCGAGCAGTACTTC | CASSQAGGHSEQYF
NA | TRBJ2-5 | TRBV6-5 | NA | TGTGCCAGCAGTTACTCGGGGGGAGTTTTAGAGACCCAGTACTTC | CASSYSGGVLETQYF
NA | TRBJ2-2 | TRBV24-1 | TRBD1 | TGTGCCACCGAGGACAGGCGGCCCTACACCGGGGAGCTGTTTTTT | CATEDRRPYTGELFF
NA | TRBJ1-1 | TRBV27 | TRBD1 | TGTGCCAGCAGTAGGGACAGGGCGAACACTGAAGCTTTCTTT | CASSRDRANTEAFF
NA | TRBJ2-3 | TRBV6-5 | NA | TGTGCCAGCAGTAACGACAGGAGCACAGATACGCAGTATTTT | CASSNDRSTDTQYF
NA | TRBJ1-5 | TRBV19 | NA | TGTGCCAGTAGTATGAACAGGGCCAATCAGCCCCAGCATTTT | CASSMNRANQPQHF
NA | TRBJ2-1 | TRBV19 | NA | TGTGCCAGTAGTATCACCCCTGACAGTACGCGAACGGGTGAGCAGTTCTTC | CASSITPDSTRTGEQFF
NA | TRBJ1-2 | TRBV19 | TRBD1 | TGTGCCAGTAGTTCCCGACAGGGGAATGGCTACACCTTC | CASSSRQGNGYTF
NA | TRBJ1-1 | TRBV18 | NA | TGTGCCAGCTCACCATCGGTTGTTCAAGAAGCTTTCTTT | CASSPSVVQEAFF
NA | TRBJ1-4 | TRBV7-9 | TRBD1 | TGTGCCAGCAGCTGGACAGGGGGTGGAGAAAAACTGTTTTTT | CASSWTGGGEKLFF
NA | TRBJ2-1 | TRBV2 | NA | TGTGCCATTAGAGCGGACCTCTACAATGAGCAGTTCTTC | CAIRADLYNEQFF
NA | TRBJ1-6 | TRBV28 | NA | TGTGCCAGCAGTCAGGAGGAAGGGTCACCCCTCCACTTT | CASSQEEGSPLHF
NA | TRBJ1-1 | TRBV28 | NA | TGTGCCAGCAGTCCTGACAGGTTTGACACTGAAGCTTTCTTT | CASSPDRFDTEAFF
NA | TRBJ1-1 | TRBV6-2/TRBV6-3 | NA | TGTGCCAGCAGTCGCTTAGGGGGCACTGAAGCTTTCTTT | CASSRLGGTEAFF
NA | TRBJ2-7 | TRBV2 | NA | TGTGCCAGCAGATCTCTGGGGAGCTCCTACGAGCAGTACTTC | CASRSLGSSYEQYF
NA | TRBJ2-2 | TRBV19 | TRBD2 | TGTGCCAGTAGTATTCGGACTAGCGGAATGCGGGAGCTGTTTTTT | CASSIRTSGMRELFF
NA | TRBJ1-6 | TRBV30 | NA | TGTGCCGGGTCAGGGTTAAACAATTCACCCCTCCACTTT | CAGSGLNNSPLHF
once | TRBJ2-4 | TRBV27 | NA | TGTGCCAGCAGTAGGGGGACACCTCTTGAAAACATTCAGTACTTC | CASSRGTPLENIQYF
NA | TRBJ2-3 | TRBV24-1 | TRBD2 | TGTGCCACCAGTGACGACATCGGGACTAGCGGGAGGACAAACACAGATACGCAGTATTTT | CATSDDIGTSGRTNTDTQYF
NA | TRBJ2-2 | TRBV6-5 | NA | TGTGCCAGCACGGCAGGGGTATTTGTTACCGGGGAGCTGTTTTTT | CASTAGVFVTGELFF
once | TRBJ2-7 | TRBV12-3/TRBV12-4 | NA | TGTGCCAGCAGTTTAGAGCGCTACGAGCAGTACTTC | CASSLERYEQYF
NA | TRBJ2-1 | TRBV6-5 | TRBD1 | TGTGCCAGCTCGTCCCGGACAGGGGAGTACAATGAGCAGTTCTTC | CASSSRTGEYNEQFF
NA | TRBJ2-7 | TRBV27 | NA | TGTGCCAGCAGGAAGGGGAACTCCTACGAGCAGTACTTC | CASRKGNSYEQYF
few | TRBJ2-1 | TRBV28 | NA | TGTGCCAGCAGTTTGAAGGGCCCCCAGGAGGGATACAATGAGCAGTTCTTC | CASSLKGPQEGYNEQFF
NA | TRBJ1-1 | TRBV6-5 | TRBD1 | TGTGCCAGCAGGGGGACAGGGCTGAACACTGAAGCTTTCTTT | CASRGTGLNTEAFF